The 31 T cell receptor beta chains given below trace back to one sample, sequenced in a study of T cell responses to AZD1222 COVID-19 vaccine (dated by TCRdb to the early 2020s). Interpreted using the paper, the time point label stands for: baseline before first vaccination. The library came from the immunoSEQ multiplex PCR assay. Drawn from immuneACCESS, this table holds only the in-frame rearrangements with V and J called that TCRdb kept. Clones are partly lost; checked studies trace under half to an unresolved V gene and leave the rest unexplained. The sample table records 60,000 to 65,000 clones; more than 70% of these occur just once. The top ten hold roughly 13% of the sample. Sequencing was performed on peripheral blood, taken on day 0 of AZD1222 vaccination. These receptors all stem from an adult in good health.

The genes are TRBV19 and TRBJ1-1; D perhaps matches TRBD1 (5 bases). This CDR3 comprises 13 residues. Germline V gives CDR1 LNHDA, CDR2 SQIVND (reference sequence). V was shortened by 7 bases and J by 6 bases, with 15 bases between the two germline ends. The CDR3 DNA sequence: TGTGCCAGTACGGGGGGGAGAAACGCTGAAGCTTTCTTT. As protein: CASTGGRNAEAFF. Variable domain in full (rest from reference TRBV19 and TRBJ1-1): DGGITQSPKYLFRKEGQNVTLSCEQNLNHDAMYWYRQDPGQGLRLIYYSQIVNDFQKGDIAEGYSVSREKKESFPLTVTSAQKNPTAFYLCASTGGRNAEAFFGQGTRLTVV.

The chain joins TRBV24-1 to TRBJ1-2; D possibly corresponds to TRBD1 (5 bases). Trimming pared 4 bases from V and 2 bases from J, leaving 10 bases between. This CDR3 has 14 residues. Germline V gene data show CDR1 as KGHDR and CDR2 as SFDVKD. CDR3 region: CATSDPQGNYGYTF. For the CDR3, the DNA is TGTGCCACCAGTGACCCGCAGGGAAACTATGGCTACACCTTC.

The chain links TRBV7-9 to TRBJ2-2; TRBD2 aligns across 9 bases. Germline loops: CDR1 SEHNR, CDR2 FQNEAQ (reference sequence). The CDR3 is 16 residues long. V shed 3 bases, J shed 0 bases, and the junction held 2 bases outside the gene matches. CDR3 region: CASSFAGGPNTGELFF. CDR3 DNA: TGTGCCAGCAGCTTCGCGGGGGGGCCGAACACCGGGGAGCTGTTTTTT.

The CDR3 here is CASSPGASPNEKLFF. CDR3 nucleotide sequence: TGTGCCAGCAGCCCGGGGGCCTCCCCAAATGAAAAACTGTTTTTT. The chain couples TRBV5-4 to TRBJ1-4; TRBD1 is a possible D gene (6 bases). The CDR3 is 15 residues long. V lost 4 bases and J lost 5, with 15 bases in between. Germline V gene sequence: CDR1 SGHNT, CDR2 YYREEE (reference sequence).

This rearrangement joins TRBV6-5 to TRBJ2-7; 7 bases fit TRBD2. The germline CDR1 and CDR2 sequences are MNHEY and SVGAGI. The V gene end was trimmed by 5 bases and the J gene end by 2 bases; junction bases not matched to a gene: 9. CDR3 size: 15 residues. The CDR3 DNA is TGTGCCAGCAGTCTGACACCCGGGGGGACCTACGAGCAGTACTTC. This sequence encodes CASSLTPGGTYEQYF.

This sequence joins TRBV7-2 and TRBJ2-7; TRBD2 is a possible D gene (5 bases). The CDR3 sequence is 14 residues long. Trimming removed 1 base at V and 7 bases at J, with 14 bases between. Germline V gives CDR1 SGHTA, CDR2 FQGNSA. The CDR3, as DNA: TGTGCCAGCAGCTTAGAGGTAAACTCGGGAGAGCAGTACTTC. It specifies CASSLEVNSGEQYF.

The chain is built from TRBV25-1 and TRBJ1-3; no clear D gene. Germline V gives CDR1 MGHDK, CDR2 SYGVNS. The CDR3 is made up of 12 amino acids. V lost 6 bases, J lost 0 bases, and 3 bases lay in between. CDR3: CASRTSGNTIYF. CDR3 nucleotides: TGTGCCAGCAGGACCTCTGGAAACACCATATATTTT.

The V and J genes are TRBV5-1 and TRBJ1-5, with D unresolved. This CDR3 contains 14 residues. CDR1 is SGHRS, CDR2 YFSETQ, per germline. Trimming removed 4 bases at V and 9 bases at J, with 17 bases between. The CDR3 loop is CASSPSPQARPQHF. The CDR3 DNA reads TGCGCCAGCAGCCCCTCCCCCCAGGCCCGGCCCCAGCATTTT.

V usage is TRBV3-1 (or the pseudogene TRBV3-2) and J usage is TRBJ2-5, with D maybe TRBD2 (6 bases). The CDR3 is made up of 15 amino acids. The germline gives CDR1 LGHDT, CDR2 YNNKEL (reference sequence). V was trimmed by 1 base and J by 1 base, leaving 10 bases between them. This CDR3 is CASSQGAGPQETQYF. The CDR3 nucleotides read TGTGCCAGCAGCCAAGGTGCGGGGCCCCAAGAGACCCAGTACTTC.

The chain employs TRBV27 and TRBJ1-5; D is ambiguous. The germline CDR1 and CDR2 sequences are MNHEY and SMNVEV (reference sequence). V lost 4 bases, J lost 0 bases, and 4 bases lay in between. The CDR3 consists of 13 residues. CDR3 protein: CASSYYSNQPQHF. The CDR3 bases are TGTGCCAGCAGTTATTATAGCAATCAGCCCCAGCATTTT.

The chain carries TRBV2 and TRBJ1-2, with a tentative D call TRBD1 (6 bases). This CDR3 is 13 amino acids long. Germline CDR1 reads SNHLY; CDR2 reads FYNNEI. V was cut by 2 bases and J by 3 bases, with 7 bases left in between. The CDR3 protein is CASSENRDYGYTF. Here the CDR3 DNA reads TGTGCCAGCAGTGAAAACAGGGACTATGGCTACACCTTC.

This sequence joins TRBV4-3 and TRBJ1-6; the match to TRBD1 covers 9 bases. V lost 5 bases to trimming and J lost 5 bases; unmatched junction nucleotides: 4. This CDR3 is 15 amino acids long. Germline-derived CDR1 and CDR2 are LGHNA and YSLEER. The CDR3 region is CASSTGTGNNSPLHF. In nucleotides, the CDR3 is TGCGCCAGCAGCACAGGGACAGGGAATAATTCACCCCTCCACTTT.

This chain uses TRBV9 with TRBJ2-1; weak D call: TRBD2 (6 bases). Trimming pared 2 bases from V and 5 bases from J, leaving 11 bases between. Germline CDR1 reads SGDLS; CDR2 reads YYNGEE. The CDR3 length is 14 residues. This CDR3 is CASSVAGLNNEQFF. CDR3 nucleotide sequence: TGTGCCAGCAGCGTGGCGGGACTTAACAATGAGCAGTTCTTC.

CDR3 amino acids: CASSQSSGGEETQYF. CDR3 in DNA: TGTGCCAGCAGCCAGTCATCCGGGGGGGAAGAGACCCAGTACTTC. V and J are TRBV7-2 and TRBJ2-5, with 8 nucleotides matching TRBD2. Trimming took 5 bases from V and 3 from J; bases not matched to a gene: 8. Germline CDR1 is SGHTA and CDR2 is FQGNSA. The CDR3 totals 15 residues.

V is TRBV7-8 and J is TRBJ1-1; the D is unclear. The CDR3 contains 15 residues. Trimming removed 4 bases at V and 0 bases at J, with 12 bases between. From germline, CDR1 is SGHVS and CDR2 FQNEAQ. DNA of the CDR3: TGTGCCAGCAGCTACCGCGACATAATGAACACTGAAGCTTTCTTT. Its translation: CASSYRDIMNTEAFF.

This chain uses TRBV7-2 with TRBJ1-1; no firm D call. This CDR3 region has 12 residues. V was pared by 6 bases and J by 1 base, with 6 bases between. CDR1 is SGHTA, CDR2 FQGNSA, per germline. The CDR3 DNA sequence: TGTGCCAGCAGGCAGAAGAACACTGAAGCTTTCTTT. As protein: CASRQKNTEAFF.

The chain is built from TRBV19 and TRBJ2-2; TRBD2 is a possible D gene (7 bases). This CDR3 comprises 14 residues. The germline V and J ends were trimmed by 5 bases and 3 bases, with 10 bases remaining between them. CDR1 LNHDA and CDR2 SQIVND come from the germline V gene (reference sequence). In DNA, the CDR3 is TGTGCCAGTAGTTTGGGGGGGCACACCGGGGAGCTGTTTTTT. Translation gives CASSLGGHTGELFF.

This clone was seen only a few times. J is TRBJ2-5 and V is TRBV5-4; D possibly corresponds to TRBD1 (5 bases). The V and J ends lost 1 base and 5 bases respectively, with 12 bases between them. The germline V gene has CDR1 SGHNT and CDR2 YYREEE (reference sequence). The CDR3 contains 14 residues. The CDR3 spells CASSLIGAGETQYF. CDR3 in DNA: TGTGCCAGCAGCTTGATAGGGGCAGGGGAGACCCAGTACTTC. Supplemented by reference TRBV5-4 and TRBJ2-5, the full variable domain reads ETGVTQSPTHLIKTRGQQVTLRCSSQSGHNTVSWYQQALGQGPQFIFQYYREEENGRGNFPPRFSGLQFPNYSSELNVNALELDDSALYLCASSLIGAGETQYFGPGTRLLVL.

This clone was seen a few times. This chain connects TRBV2 to TRBJ1-3; no clear D. Trimming took off 1 base at V and 0 bases at J, with 7 bases between the two ends. This CDR3 is built from 15 residues. Germline values: CDR1 SNHLY, CDR2 FYNNEI. CDR3 nucleotides: TGTGCCAGCAGTGAAGGGACCTTCTCTGGAAACACCATATATTTT. Translated, it gives CASSEGTFSGNTIYF.

The chain combines TRBV12-3 or TRBV12-4 with TRBJ2-1; D is perhaps TRBD1 (6 bases). The ends were cut back, 6 bases at V and 3 bases at J, with 9 bases in the middle. The CDR3 extends over 13 amino acids. The CDR3 loop reads CASRGTRYNEQFF. CDR3 in DNA: TGTGCCAGCAGAGGGACACGCTACAATGAGCAGTTCTTC.

The V gene is TRBV27, the J gene TRBJ2-1, with 8 nucleotides matching TRBD1. Germline V gene lookup returns CDR1 MNHEY and CDR2 SMNVEV (reference sequence). The length of the CDR3 is 14 residues. Trimming cost V 2 bases and J 8 bases; bases outside gene matches: 5. The CDR3 loop is CASSLVTGEHEQFF. The CDR3 bases are TGTGCCAGCAGTTTAGTGACAGGGGAACATGAGCAGTTCTTC.

V and J are TRBV9 and TRBJ1-3, with a possible D match to TRBD1 (5 bases). Germline loops: CDR1 SGDLS, CDR2 YYNGEE. The length of the CDR3 is 14 residues. The V end was cut by 4 bases, the J end by 4 bases, with 12 bases between. The CDR3 DNA sequence: TGTGCCAGCAGCTCAAGGACACGCGGAAACACCATATATTTT. It is translated as CASSSRTRGNTIYF.

The genes are TRBV11-2 and TRBJ1-4; TRBD1 is a possible D gene (6 bases). V was shortened by 0 bases and J by 7 bases, with 12 bases between the two germline ends. CDR1 SGHAT and CDR2 FQNNGV come from the germline V gene. The CDR3 spans 15 residues. CDR3 sequence (DNA): TGTGCCAGCAGCTTAGAGGAGGGGGAGGGTGAAAAACTGTTTTTT. Its protein is CASSLEEGEGEKLFF.

The rearrangement uses TRBV7-2 and TRBJ1-4; TRBD1 aligns across 8 bases. The ends lost 3 bases at V and 8 bases at J; junction bases unmatched: 5. CDR3 length: 14 residues. Per germline, CDR1 SGHTA and CDR2 FQGNSA. CDR3 protein: CASSFGQGGEKLFF. CDR3 bases: TGTGCCAGCAGCTTCGGACAGGGTGGGGAAAAACTGTTTTTT.

The rearrangement links TRBV7-8 to TRBJ2-7; TRBD1 agrees at 12 bases. Germline CDR1 is SGHVS and CDR2 is FQNEAQ. The CDR3 is made up of 15 amino acids. Trimming removed 1 base from V and 2 bases from J; junction bases left unmatched: 0. Here the CDR3 DNA reads TGTGCCAGCAGCTTAGGGGACAGGGGGCCCTACGAGCAGTACTTC. Its translation: CASSLGDRGPYEQYF.

The chain links TRBV14 to TRBJ2-2; D ambiguous. The CDR3 contains 15 residues. The germline V gene has CDR1 SGHDN and CDR2 FVKESK. V lost 2 bases, J lost 1 base, and 8 bases lay in between. CDR3 bases: TGTGCCAGCAGCCAACTTGGGCAGAACACCGGGGAGCTGTTTTTT. This encodes CASSQLGQNTGELFF.

The chain is built from TRBV10-3 and TRBJ2-7, with 10 positions matching TRBD1. CDR1 ENHRY and CDR2 SYGVKD come from the germline V gene. The CDR3 runs to 14 residues. J lost 3 bases, V lost 3 bases, and 2 bases had no gene match. For the CDR3, the DNA is TGTGCCATCAGTGAAGGACAGGGGGGCTACGAGCAGTACTTC. Its protein product is CAISEGQGGYEQYF.

By frequency in the sample, this clone is medium-sized (0.01 to 0.1%). J is TRBJ2-1 and V is TRBV6-5, with 8 positions matching TRBD1. Germline CDR1 MNHEY, CDR2 SVGAGI. The CDR3 spans 14 residues. V lost 6 bases to trimming and J lost 5 bases; unmatched junction nucleotides: 6. CDR3 coding DNA: TGTGCCAGCAGCGGGACAGGCGATCACAATGAGCAGTTCTTC. Its translation is CASSGTGDHNEQFF.

This clone was detected only once. V usage is TRBV9 and J usage is TRBJ1-1; tentative D call: TRBD1 (5 bases). This CDR3 has 12 amino acids. Trimming shortened V by 5 bases and J by 7 bases, and 12 bases separated the two germline ends. Germline V gives CDR1 SGDLS, CDR2 YYNGEE. In DNA form, the CDR3 reads TGTGCCAGCAGTCGTGGGGGAGGTGAAGCTTTCTTT. It specifies CASSRGGGEAFF. Variable domain in full (rest from reference TRBV9 and TRBJ1-1): DSGVTQTPKHLITATGQRVTLRCSPRSGDLSVYWYQQSLDQGLQFLIQYYNGEERAKGNILERFSAQQFPDLHSELNLSSLELGDSALYFCASSRGGGEAFFGQGTRLTVV.

This chain joins TRBV9 and TRBJ1-6, with D hard to call. The CDR3 loop spans 15 amino acids. Germline V gene sequence: CDR1 SGDLS, CDR2 YYNGEE. V was pared by 1 base and J by 8 bases, with 13 bases between. Here the CDR3 DNA reads TGTGCCAGCAGCGTAAAGCCGGGGTTAGATTCACCCCTCCACTTT. It translates to CASSVKPGLDSPLHF.

This clone has a handful of counts. V is TRBV7-2 and J is TRBJ1-4; D uncertain. The CDR3 covers 16 residues. V lost 6 bases, J lost 3 bases, and 17 bases lay in between. The germline V gene encodes CDR1 SGHTA and CDR2 FQGNSA. CDR3 sequence (DNA): TGTGCCAGCAGAAAAGAGGGCGGGTTGGCTAATGAAAAACTGTTTTTT. It is translated as CASRKEGGLANEKLFF.